Reported below is one T cell receptor (beta chain). This clonotype was counted a few times. Its antigen has not been determined. The input lacks base qualities; no much larger clone sits a single base away. Donors were approximately 42 systemically healthy Caucasian individuals from Russia aged 6 to 90 years. Each donor gave 8 to 10 milliliters of peripheral blood, drawn into EDTA-treated Vacutainer tubes. Ficoll-Paque density-gradient centrifugation was used to isolate PBMCs, with at least 7 million per sample. Trizol reagent was used to extract total RNA from the PBMCs, yielding at least 5.5 micrograms per sample. For every donor, an aliquot of PBMCs went through flow cytometry to measure the percentages of naive CD45RAhigh/CD27high T cells. The entry originates in a study of blood T cells in healthy people across ages (dated by TCRdb to between 2014 and 2016). General notes on the study: In model experiments, template switching captured roughly one uniquely barcoded TCR beta cDNA molecule for every two T cells. To track age-related changes in TCR beta repertoire diversity, the study relied on deep sequencing normalized with unique cDNA molecular identifiers. Donors were grouped into four age groups: young (average roughly 17 years), middle-aged (less than 40), aged (approximately 58) and long-lived (approximately 81). Donors of different ages were randomly distributed across sequencing lanes to avoid experimental bias. Two additional independent replicas of 1 million unique cDNA reads from the same blood draw were analyzed for two donors (one aged 18 to 29 and one aged 80 or older). General study outcomes and caveats: As age increased, observed TCR beta diversity per million T cells dropped in a roughly linear way, and a significant reduction was already evident by age about 36. Conclusive comparison of naive and antigen-experienced compartments was prevented by the profiling of bulk unsorted PBMCs. A strong correlation was found between observed TCR beta diversity and the percentage of naive T cells measured by flow cytometry. Because donor CMV infection status was unknown, age-related changes in expanded clonotypes were potentially confounded. Compared with the aged group, the long-lived group had more naive CD4+ T cells, fewer expanded clones and increased TCR diversity, suggesting age selection. Estimates of total diversity from one million sequenced T cells were regarded as lower bounds and underestimates.

The method was 5' RACE. Sequenced using an Illumina HiSeq 2500. The second PCR ran for roughly 7 to 11 cycles and used a J-beta primer mix along with a sample-barcoded 5' primer. Each TCR beta cDNA molecule received a unique molecular identifier from a template-switch 5' adaptor carrying 12 random nucleotides. Each sample yielded at least 2.5 million CDR3-containing paired-end reads. First-strand cDNA synthesis was performed from all RNA using the Mint cDNA synthesis kit, with priming by a TRBC-specific oligonucleotide. After uracil-DNA glycosylase treatment, a first 18-cycle PCR used universal primers M1SS and BC2_uni_R on all cDNA. The study's own analysis went as follows. Normalization of each sample was performed by random selection of 1 million high-quality reads, each carrying a distinct molecular identifier. Instead of being binned into consensus sequences, reads that shared molecular identifiers were thrown out. CDR3 identification, clonotype clustering and error correction used MiTCR with a Q25 quality threshold and the strictest error-elimination algorithm. Lower-bound total TCR beta diversity was estimated with a nonparametric unseen species model using Euler transformation. TCRdb ran its own pipeline on the public reads, namely fastp trimming at Q25 and MiXCR clone calling, and kept in-frame beta chains. Entries that share a CDR3 protein sequence are merged under the most common genes and DNA. The V and J calls shown here were made by TCRdb, not taken from the authors' results. This sample is represented by hundreds of thousands of distinct CDR3 sequences; around 50% of them were singletons. The ten largest account for roughly 26% of the sample.

V and J lose 2 bases and 0 bases, and a span of 16 bases separates them. CDR1 and CDR2, per the germline V gene, are LGHNA and YNFKEQ. Measured from the cysteine to the phenylalanine, the CDR3 is 17 residues long. The DNA shown is the 51-base CDR3, in frame from base 1. The clonotype was recovered from a man aged 35 to 55 in good health. The V and J genes are TRBV4-2 and TRBJ1-2, with an unclear D gene assignment. Sequenced material: blood. The CDR3 reads as follows: CASSQRGAVLSNYGYTF. Read as DNA, the sequence is TGTGCCAGCAGCCAAAGAGGAGCAGTCCTTTCTAACTATGGCTACACCTTC.